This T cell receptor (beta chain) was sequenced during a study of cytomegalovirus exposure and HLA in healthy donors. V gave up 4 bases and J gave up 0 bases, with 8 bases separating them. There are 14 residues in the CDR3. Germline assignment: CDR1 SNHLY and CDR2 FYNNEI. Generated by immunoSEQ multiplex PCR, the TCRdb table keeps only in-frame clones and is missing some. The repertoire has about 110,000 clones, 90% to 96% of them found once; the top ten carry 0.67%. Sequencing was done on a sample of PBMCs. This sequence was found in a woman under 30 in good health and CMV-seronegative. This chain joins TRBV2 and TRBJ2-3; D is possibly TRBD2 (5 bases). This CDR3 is CASSVRASTDTQYF. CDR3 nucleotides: TGTGCCAGCAGTGTGAGGGCCAGCACAGATACGCAGTATTTT.